Listed below are T cell receptor beta chains from one sample, sequenced in a study of blood T cell repertoires in COVID-19. Libraries were prepared by immunoSEQ multiplex PCR; TCRdb keeps only in-frame clonotypes and omits some of them. The profile shows about 250,000 clones, around 88% of them singletons. Sequences were obtained from peripheral blood. The receptor set was obtained from a woman in her twenties or thirties with COVID-19, enrolled during active disease. Each CDR3 is given with its conserved first and last residue. Each record gives: V gene, clone size, J gene, D gene, CDR3 protein, CDR3 DNA. D genes are given only for firm matches. Rows may omit the clone size; those that give it use once, few, many or a size class.

TRBV3-1/TRBV3-2	NA	TRBJ1-1	NA	CASSPNINTEAFF	TGTGCCAGCAGCCCCAACATAAACACTGAAGCTTTCTTT
TRBV7-9	NA	TRBJ2-7	TRBD2	CASIGGRPPYEQYF	TGTGCCAGCATCGGGGGGAGACCTCCCTACGAGCAGTACTTC
TRBV28	once	TRBJ1-6	TRBD1	CASSRRGLSSPLHF	TGTGCCAGCAGTAGAAGGGGGCTAAGTTCACCCCTCCACTTT
TRBV7-2	NA	TRBJ1-6	NA	CASSFIPDRRYNSPLHF	TGTGCCAGCAGCTTCATCCCCGACAGGAGGTATAATTCACCCCTCCACTTT
TRBV19	NA	TRBJ2-6	NA	CASTLGSSGANVLTF	TGTGCCAGTACTTTGGGGAGCTCTGGGGCCAACGTCCTGACTTTC
TRBV4-3	few	TRBJ2-5	NA	CASSQDWAGETQYF	TGCGCCAGCAGCCAAGATTGGGCGGGAGAGACCCAGTACTTC
TRBV19	once	TRBJ1-2	NA	CASRDPGAAACTF	TGTGCCAGTAGGGACCCAGGGGCCGCTGCGTGCACCTTC
TRBV2	NA	TRBJ2-5	TRBD2	CASSERGRGETQYF	TGTGCCAGCAGTGAACGCGGGAGGGGGGAGACCCAGTACTTC
TRBV2	NA	TRBJ2-4	TRBD2	CASSEASGGINIQYF	TGTGCCAGCAGTGAGGCTAGCGGGGGGATAAACATTCAGTACTTC
TRBV6-5	NA	TRBJ1-3	NA	CASSLQALYF	TGTGCCAGCAGTCTTCAGGCCCTCTATTTT
TRBV11-3	NA	TRBJ2-5	TRBD1	CASSLEGTGTGGKETQYF	TGTGCCAGCAGCTTAGAGGGGACCGGGACAGGGGGCAAGGAGACCCAGTACTTC
TRBV6-5	NA	TRBJ2-1	TRBD2	CASRGLAGGGNEQFF	TGTGCCAGCCGGGGACTAGCGGGAGGTGGCAATGAGCAGTTCTTC
TRBV7-8	NA	TRBJ1-6	NA	CASSLGRAGDNSPLHF	TGTGCCAGCAGCTTAGGGAGGGCAGGAGATAATTCACCCCTCCACTTT
TRBV21-1	NA	TRBJ2-7	NA	CASSKAAHPLSGIYEQYF	TGTGCCAGCAGCAAAGCGGCACACCCCCTATCCGGGATCTACGAGCAGTACTTC
TRBV29-1	NA	TRBJ2-3	TRBD2	CSVPKGAGGTDTQYF	TGCAGCGTACCAAAGGGGGCGGGAGGGACAGATACGCAGTATTTT
TRBV5-1	NA	TRBJ2-4	TRBD2	CASSPGGLAVAKNIQYF	TGCGCCAGCAGCCCCGGTGGGCTAGCGGTAGCCAAAAACATTCAGTACTTC